The 5 T cell receptor beta chains below all came from one sample that was sequenced in a study of T cells in Graves' hyperthyroidism and ophthalmopathy. TCR beta CDR3 region amplification was performed from RNA transcripts. The HTBI primer set served for first-round RT-PCR of the TCR CDR3. Each CDR3 protein gets one entry after TCRdb re-called the multiplex PCR reads with MiXCR. Among 350,000 to 400,000 distinct CDR3 sequences listed, 15% were seen once. The sequencing sample was made of blood. These receptors were collected from a woman aged 25 to 39 with Graves' hyperthyroidism.

This clonotype was observed at least ten times. J is TRBJ1-5 and V is TRBV20-1, with 10 bases identical to TRBD1. CDR1 is DFQATT and CDR2 is SNEGSKA in the germline V gene (reference sequence). CDR3 length: 15 amino acids. V lost 3 bases and J lost 6; bases outside the gene matches: 8. The CDR3 region has the DNA TGCAGTGCTAGCCCAGGGACAGGGGAGGGTCAGCCCCAGCATTTT. Residues: CSASPGTGEGQPQHF.

This clonotype was observed many times. The rearrangement joins TRBV2 to TRBJ2-3, with TRBD1 matching 7 bases. Germline CDR1 SNHLY, CDR2 FYNNEI. The CDR3 spans 14 residues. The J segment lost 3 bases and the V segment lost 7 bases, leaving 7 bases of the junction unmatched. In nucleotides, the CDR3 is TGTGCCAGCACTCCGGACAGGTTAACAGATACGCAGTATTTT. It yields the protein CASTPDRLTDTQYF.

J is TRBJ2-3 and V is TRBV5-1; D unresolved. V lost 0 bases and J 0 bases, leaving 11 bases between the germline ends. The germline gives CDR1 SGHRS, CDR2 YFSETQ. The length of the CDR3 is 16 residues. The CDR3 loop is CASSLEGGSSTDTQYF. The CDR3 region has the DNA TGCGCCAGCAGCTTGGAAGGCGGTTCTAGCACAGATACGCAGTATTTT.

This clonotype was counted many times. This chain connects TRBV12-3 or TRBV12-4 to TRBJ1-1; no clear D. The length of the CDR3 is 12 residues. V was clipped by 5 bases and J by 11 bases, with 15 bases between them. The CDR3 DNA reads TGTGCCAGCAGTCCCTCCCCCAATGGGGCTTTCTTT. As protein: CASSPSPNGAFF.

This clonotype was seen a handful of times. The chain employs TRBV29-1 and TRBJ2-1; 9 positions match TRBD2. Germline V gene data show CDR1 as SQVTM and CDR2 as ANQGSEA. J gave up 2 bases and V 4 bases, and 3 bases lay outside the gene matches. The CDR3 extends over 14 amino acids. The CDR3 bases are TGCAGCGTTGGGGGCGGGAGGGCCTACAATGAGCAGTTCTTC. Protein sequence: CSVGGGRAYNEQFF.